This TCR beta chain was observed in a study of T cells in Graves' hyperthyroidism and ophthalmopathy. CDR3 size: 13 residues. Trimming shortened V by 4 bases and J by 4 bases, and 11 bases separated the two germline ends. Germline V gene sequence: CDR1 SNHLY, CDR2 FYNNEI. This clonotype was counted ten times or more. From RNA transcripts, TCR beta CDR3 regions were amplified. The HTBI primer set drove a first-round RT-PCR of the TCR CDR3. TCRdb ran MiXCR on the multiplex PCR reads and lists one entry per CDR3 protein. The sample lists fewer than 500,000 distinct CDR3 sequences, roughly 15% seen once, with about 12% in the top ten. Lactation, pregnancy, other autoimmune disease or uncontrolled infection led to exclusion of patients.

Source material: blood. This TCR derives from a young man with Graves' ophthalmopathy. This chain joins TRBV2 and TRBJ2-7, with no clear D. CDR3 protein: CASSGRSFYEQYF. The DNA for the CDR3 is TGTGCCAGCAGTGGCCGTAGTTTTTACGAGCAGTACTTC.